This is a list of T cell receptor beta chains from one sample in a study of early T cells in non-severe SARS-CoV-2 infection. Using its own MiXCR run on the 5' RACE reads, TCRdb lists one record per CDR3 protein. This table has tens of thousands of distinct CDR3 sequences, 4.5% to 6% appearing once. The sequencing used whole blood, collected at baseline. These receptors all come from an adult who was a healthcare worker with PCR-confirmed SARS-CoV-2 infection or an uninfected control (not recorded which). Both conserved end residues are part of each CDR3. The order of the fields is V gene, clone size, J gene, D gene, CDR3 protein, CDR3 DNA. A D gene is named only where the DNA matches it firmly. Size tells how often a clone was seen (once, few, many) or the class of an expanded clone, and some rows leave it out.

>TRBV12-3/TRBV12-4|many|TRBJ1-4|NA
CASSFLLNPEKLFF
TGTGCCAGCAGTTTTTTACTAAACCCGGAAAAACTGTTTTTT
>TRBV9|NA|TRBJ2-1|NA
CASSFSPPEGLYNEQFF
TGTGCCAGCAGCTTCTCCCCCCCGGAAGGCCTTTACAATGAGCAGTTCTTC
>TRBV12-5|many|TRBJ1-4|NA
CASGWGEKLFF
TGTGCTAGTGGTTGGGGTGAAAAACTGTTTTTT
>TRBV12-3/TRBV12-4|few|TRBJ1-5|NA
CASTTRQFSNQPQHF
TGTGCCAGCACCACTCGACAGTTTAGCAATCAGCCCCAGCATTTT
>TRBV27|many|TRBJ2-7|NA
CASSFGGESSYEQYF
TGTGCCAGCAGTTTTGGGGGCGAAAGCTCCTACGAGCAGTACTTC
>TRBV20-1|few|TRBJ2-1|NA
CSAMTGLYNEQFF
TGCAGTGCTATGACGGGACTTTACAATGAGCAGTTCTTC
>TRBV7-6|NA|TRBJ2-2|NA
CASSSAGRNTGELFF
TGTGCCAGCAGCTCAGCCGGGCGGAACACCGGGGAGCTGTTTTTT
>TRBV5-1|NA|TRBJ2-2|NA
CASSLWGRGTGELFF
TGCGCCAGCAGCTTATGGGGGCGCGGCACCGGGGAGCTGTTTTTT
>TRBV5-1|few|TRBJ2-1|TRBD2
CASRGNQGTSGGGEQFF
TGCGCCAGCAGAGGGAACCAAGGGACTAGCGGGGGAGGGGAGCAGTTCTTC
>TRBV5-1|NA|TRBJ2-3|TRBD2
CASSLAPLAGKGPQYF
TGCGCCAGCAGCTTGGCTCCTCTAGCGGGGAAAGGCCCGCAGTATTTT
>TRBV6-5|few|TRBJ2-1|NA
CACSVSWAGDNVQFF
TGTGCCTGCTCCGTGTCGTGGGCGGGGGACAATGTGCAGTTCTTC
>TRBV18|NA|TRBJ2-7|NA
CASSPRGTYEQYF
TGTGCCAGCTCTCCACGGGGAACCTACGAGCAGTACTTC
>TRBV9|NA|TRBJ1-2|TRBD1
CASSITGDDYGYTF
TGTGCCAGCAGTATCACAGGGGATGACTATGGCTACACCTTC
>TRBV12-3/TRBV12-4|NA|TRBJ1-6|TRBD1
CASGYGQGDSPLHF
TGTGCCAGCGGATACGGACAGGGTGATTCACCCCTCCACTTT
>TRBV14|few|TRBJ2-3|TRBD1
CASRRDSRADTQYF
TGTGCCAGCAGGAGGGACAGCCGGGCAGATACGCAGTATTTT
>TRBV3-1|many|TRBJ2-7|NA
CASRESGRGYEQYF
TGTGCCAGCAGGGAGTCAGGGCGTGGATACGAGCAGTACTTC
>TRBV4-2|many|TRBJ1-2|TRBD1
CASSQELSGGGNYGYTF
TGTGCCAGCAGCCAAGAATTGTCAGGGGGAGGTAACTATGGCTACACCTTC
>TRBV29-1|few|TRBJ2-7|NA
CSVERLTQYEQYF
TGCAGCGTAGAGAGACTGACGCAGTACGAGCAGTACTTC
>TRBV10-3|many|TRBJ2-2|NA
CAISSSGLGNTGELFF
TGTGCCATCAGCTCCTCCGGTCTAGGGAACACCGGGGAGCTGTTTTTT
>TRBV15|NA|TRBJ2-1|TRBD2
CATSRDGGGGTYNEQFF
TGTGCCACCAGCAGAGATGGTGGCGGGGGGACCTACAATGAGCAGTTCTTC
>TRBV24-1|few|TRBJ2-3|TRBD1
CATSDNNRGQGYTQYF
TGTGCCACCAGTGACAATAATCGGGGACAGGGATATACGCAGTATTTT
>TRBV20-1|many|TRBJ1-2|NA
CSARPPDNYGYTF
TGCAGTGCTCGGCCTCCGGACAACTATGGCTACACCTTC
>TRBV9|NA|TRBJ2-3|NA
CASSVGLEITDTQYF
TGTGCCAGCAGCGTAGGACTAGAGATCACAGATACGCAGTATTTT
>TRBV20-1|few|TRBJ2-5|TRBD2
CSAEGLAGRETQYF
TGCAGTGCGGAGGGACTAGCGGGGAGGGAGACCCAGTACTTC
>TRBV10-3|many|TRBJ1-5|TRBD1
CAISESAGTGNQPQHF
TGTGCCATCAGTGAGTCTGCCGGGACAGGAAATCAGCCCCAGCATTTT
>TRBV30|few|TRBJ1-4|NA
CAWRTDSSTNEKLFF
TGTGCCTGGAGGACGGACAGTTCAACTAATGAAAAACTGTTTTTT
>TRBV29-1|many|TRBJ2-3|NA
CSVEDREDRDTQYF
TGCAGCGTTGAAGATCGAGAGGACCGAGATACGCAGTATTTT
>TRBV20-1|medium-sized|TRBJ1-4|NA
CSVKRPGSNEKLFF
TGCAGTGTTAAGAGGCCGGGGTCTAATGAAAAACTGTTTTTT
>TRBV7-6|few|TRBJ2-2|NA
CASSSIGRDTGELFF
TGTGCCAGCAGCTCCATCGGAAGGGACACCGGGGAGCTGTTTTTT
>TRBV11-2|few|TRBJ2-3|TRBD2
CASSLDPSGGTRDTQYF
TGTGCCAGCAGCTTAGATCCCAGCGGGGGGACCAGAGATACGCAGTATTTT
>TRBV5-6|NA|TRBJ2-2|TRBD1
CASSQTGTGTGELFF
TGTGCCAGCAGTCAGACAGGGACCGGCACCGGGGAGCTGTTTTTT
>TRBV7-6|many|TRBJ2-5|NA
CASSPSWQHQETQYF
TGTGCCAGCAGCCCCTCATGGCAGCACCAAGAGACCCAGTACTTC
>TRBV3-1|many|TRBJ1-1|NA
CASSQDYNRLTEAFF
TGTGCCAGCAGCCAAGATTACAATCGACTCACTGAAGCTTTCTTT
>TRBV9|NA|TRBJ1-1|NA
CASSYGRGSTEAFF
TGTGCCAGCAGCTACGGTAGAGGGAGCACTGAAGCTTTCTTT
>TRBV4-1|many|TRBJ1-2|NA
CASSQFEGARNYGYTF
TGCGCCAGCAGCCAGTTTGAAGGGGCGCGGAACTATGGCTACACCTTC
>TRBV12-3/TRBV12-4|NA|TRBJ2-7|NA
CASSKRQDYEQYF
TGTGCCAGCAGTAAGAGACAGGACTACGAGCAGTACTTC
>TRBV6-1|NA|TRBJ1-3|NA
CASSDWAGGNTIYF
TGTGCCAGCAGTGATTGGGCGGGTGGAAACACCATATATTTT
>TRBV4-1|few|TRBJ1-5|NA
CASSPLGEAGSQPQHF
TGCGCCAGCAGCCCCCTGGGGGAAGCTGGCTCTCAGCCCCAGCATTTT
>TRBV5-1|many|TRBJ1-4|NA
CASSRAGDNYEKLFF
TGCGCCAGCAGCCGCGCAGGGGACAACTATGAAAAACTGTTTTTT
>TRBV7-8|NA|TRBJ2-2|TRBD2
CASRRSGGATGELFF
TGTGCCAGCAGGCGTAGCGGGGGGGCCACCGGGGAGCTGTTTTTT
>TRBV4-3|many|TRBJ2-5|NA
CASSKGGEETQYF
TGCGCCAGCAGCAAGGGGGGAGAAGAGACCCAGTACTTC
>TRBV2|NA|TRBJ2-3|NA
CASGGRGRNTDTQYF
TGTGCCAGCGGGGGGCGGGGGCGCAACACAGATACGCAGTATTTT
>TRBV7-6|few|TRBJ2-3|NA
CASSAPSDTQYF
TGTGCCAGCAGCGCCCCTTCAGATACGCAGTATTTT
>TRBV9|few|TRBJ2-3|TRBD1
CASSATGLDTQYF
TGTGCCAGCAGCGCGACAGGGTTAGATACGCAGTATTTT
>TRBV29-1|few|TRBJ1-2|NA
CSVDVGWGGGNGYTF
TGCAGCGTTGACGTAGGCTGGGGAGGAGGAAATGGCTACACCTTC